This TCR beta chain emerged from a study of T cells in tuberculosis. Germline CDR1 and CDR2: LNHDA and SQIVND (reference sequence). CDR3 size: 17 residues. Trimming cost V 0 bases and J 1 base; bases outside gene matches: 6. Repertoires were generated with immunoSEQ multiplex PCR, while TCRdb's copy carries only in-frame clones and drops some. Of approximately 100,000 clones listed, approximately 91% were seen once; the top ten hold 1.9%. After thawing and overnight rest, PBMC were stained with GMM-loaded CD1B tetramer, viability dye and anti-CD3 for sorting. CD1B tetramers were loaded with Rhodococcus equi-derived C32 glucose monomycolate.

This chain joins TRBV19 and TRBJ2-3, with 8 bases lining up with TRBD1. The clonotype originates from an adult woman with latent tuberculosis. Sequenced input: CD1b-GMM tetramer-negative cells sorted from PBMCs. The CDR3 DNA sequence: TGTGCCAGTAGTATAGATTCAGGGACAGGACGCACAGATACGCAGTATTTT. Protein product: CASSIDSGTGRTDTQYF.